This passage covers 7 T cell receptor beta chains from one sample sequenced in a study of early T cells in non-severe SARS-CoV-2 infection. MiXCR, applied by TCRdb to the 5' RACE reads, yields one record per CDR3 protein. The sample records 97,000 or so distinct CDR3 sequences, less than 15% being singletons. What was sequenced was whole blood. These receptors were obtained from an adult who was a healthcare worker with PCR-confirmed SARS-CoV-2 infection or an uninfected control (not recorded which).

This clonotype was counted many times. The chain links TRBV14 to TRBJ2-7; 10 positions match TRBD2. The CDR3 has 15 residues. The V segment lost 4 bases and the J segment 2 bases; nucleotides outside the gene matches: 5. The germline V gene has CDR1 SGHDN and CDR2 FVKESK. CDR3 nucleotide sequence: TGTGCCAGCAGCCGCCGGACTAGCGGTCCCTACGAGCAGTACTTC. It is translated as CASSRRTSGPYEQYF.

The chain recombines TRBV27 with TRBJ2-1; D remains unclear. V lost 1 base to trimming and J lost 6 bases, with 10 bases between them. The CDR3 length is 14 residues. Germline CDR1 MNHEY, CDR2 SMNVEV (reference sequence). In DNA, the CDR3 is TGTGCCAGCAGTTTATTCTCCGACGCCAATGAGCAGTTCTTC. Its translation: CASSLFSDANEQFF.

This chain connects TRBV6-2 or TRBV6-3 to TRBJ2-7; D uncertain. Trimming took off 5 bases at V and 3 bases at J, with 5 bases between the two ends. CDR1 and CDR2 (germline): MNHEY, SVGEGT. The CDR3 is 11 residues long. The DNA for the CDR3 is TGTGCCAGCAGTCGCCGCTACGAGCAGTACTTC. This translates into CASSRRYEQYF.

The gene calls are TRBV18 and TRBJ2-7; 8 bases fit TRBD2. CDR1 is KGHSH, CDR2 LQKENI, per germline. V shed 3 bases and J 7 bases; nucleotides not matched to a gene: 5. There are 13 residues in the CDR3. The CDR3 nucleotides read TGTGCCAGCTCACCTGGGACTAGAGATGAGCAGTACTTC. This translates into CASSPGTRDEQYF. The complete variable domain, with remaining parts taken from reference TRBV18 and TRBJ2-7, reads NAGVMQNPRHLVRRRGQEARLRCSPMKGHSHVYWYRQLPEEGLKFMVYLQKENIIDESGMPKERFSAEFPKEGPSILRIQQVVRGDSAAYFCASSPGTRDEQYFGPGTRLTVT.

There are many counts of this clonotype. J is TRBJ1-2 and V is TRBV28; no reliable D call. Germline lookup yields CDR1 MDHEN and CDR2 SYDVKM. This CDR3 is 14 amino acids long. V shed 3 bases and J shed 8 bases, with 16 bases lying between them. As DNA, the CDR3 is TGTGCCAGCAGTTTGGGGTCGGCCCCCTTGGGCTACACCTTC. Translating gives CASSLGSAPLGYTF.

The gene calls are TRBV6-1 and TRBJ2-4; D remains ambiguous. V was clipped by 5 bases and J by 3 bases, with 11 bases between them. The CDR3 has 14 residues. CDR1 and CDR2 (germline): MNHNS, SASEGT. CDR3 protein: CASSLALGKNIQYF. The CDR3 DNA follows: TGTGCCAGCAGTCTGGCGCTAGGCAAAAACATTCAGTACTTC.

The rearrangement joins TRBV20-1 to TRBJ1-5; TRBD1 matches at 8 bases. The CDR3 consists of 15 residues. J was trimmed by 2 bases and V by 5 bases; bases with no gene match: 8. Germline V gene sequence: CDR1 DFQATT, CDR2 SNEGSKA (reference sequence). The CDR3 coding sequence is TGCAGTGCTCGCCTTCCAGGGGGCGGCAATCAGCCCCAGCATTTT. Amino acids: CSARLPGGGNQPQHF.